This T cell receptor (beta chain) is drawn from a study of blood T cell repertoires in COVID-19. The wider study: The United States, Italy and Spain were the sources of the acute and convalescent COVID-19 samples. In each case, the material was cDNA or gDNA derived from T cells, B-cell-depleted T cells, or PBMCs.

Some clones are missing from TCRdb's copy, which holds only in-frame ones; the method was immunoSEQ multiplex PCR. Of 100,000 to 150,000 clones in the sample, 88% were seen once. The CDR3 spans 15 residues. Germline V gene lookup returns CDR1 LGHDT and CDR2 YNNKEL (reference sequence). V lost 7 bases to trimming and J lost 5 bases; unmatched junction nucleotides: 6. The sequencing sample was made of peripheral blood. The TCR was taken from a man aged 50 to 60 with acute or convalescent COVID-19. The rearrangement uses TRBV3-1 (or the pseudogene TRBV3-2) and TRBJ2-2, with 11 bases that match TRBD1. CDR3 DNA: TGTGCCAGCAACCCCGGGACAGGGGGAACCGGGGAGCTGTTTTTT. Its translation: CASNPGTGGTGELFF.